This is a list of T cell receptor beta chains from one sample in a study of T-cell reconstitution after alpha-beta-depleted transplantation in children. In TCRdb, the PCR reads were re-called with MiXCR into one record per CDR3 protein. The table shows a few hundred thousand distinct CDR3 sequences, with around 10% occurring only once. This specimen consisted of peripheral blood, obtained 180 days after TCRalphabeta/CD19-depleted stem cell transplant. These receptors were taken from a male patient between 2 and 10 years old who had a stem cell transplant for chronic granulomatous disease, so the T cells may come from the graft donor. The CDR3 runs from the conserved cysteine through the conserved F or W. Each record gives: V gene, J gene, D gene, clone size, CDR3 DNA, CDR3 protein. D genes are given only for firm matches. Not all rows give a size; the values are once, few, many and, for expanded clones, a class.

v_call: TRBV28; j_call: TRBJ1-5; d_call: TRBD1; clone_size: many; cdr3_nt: TGTGCCAGCATCAGACAGGGGGGCAATCAGCCCCAGCATTTT; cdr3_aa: CASIRQGGNQPQHF
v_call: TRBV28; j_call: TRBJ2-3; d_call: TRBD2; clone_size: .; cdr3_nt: TGTGCCAGCAGCCACGGACCCAGCGAGCGGGAGGAGGGAGATACGCAGTATTTT; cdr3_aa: CASSHGPSEREEGDTQYF
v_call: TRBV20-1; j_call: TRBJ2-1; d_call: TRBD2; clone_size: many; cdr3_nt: TGCAGTGCTAGAGATCTTGGACTAGCGTCATACAATGAGCAGTTCTTC; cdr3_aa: CSARDLGLASYNEQFF
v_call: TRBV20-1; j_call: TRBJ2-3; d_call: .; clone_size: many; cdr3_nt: TGCAGTGCTAGCCCCAGGGTTACTAGCACAGATACGCAGTATTTT; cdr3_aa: CSASPRVTSTDTQYF
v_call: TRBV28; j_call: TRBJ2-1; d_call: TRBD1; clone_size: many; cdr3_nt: TGTGCCAGCAGTTTATTTGGGGACAGGGGGTACAATGAGCAGTTCTTC; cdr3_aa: CASSLFGDRGYNEQFF
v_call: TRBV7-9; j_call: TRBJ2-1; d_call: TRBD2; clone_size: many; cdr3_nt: TGTGCCAGCAGGGCTAGCGGGAGCGCCTACAATGAGCAGTTCTTC; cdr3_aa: CASRASGSAYNEQFF
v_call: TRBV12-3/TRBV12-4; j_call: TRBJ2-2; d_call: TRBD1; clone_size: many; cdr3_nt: TGTGCCAGCAGTTCTCAGGGGGTTTACACCGGGGAGCTGTTTTTT; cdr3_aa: CASSSQGVYTGELFF
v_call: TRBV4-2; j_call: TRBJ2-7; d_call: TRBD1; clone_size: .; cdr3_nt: TGTGCCAGCAGCCCGGGACAGCTCTCCTACGAGCAGTACTTC; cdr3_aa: CASSPGQLSYEQYF
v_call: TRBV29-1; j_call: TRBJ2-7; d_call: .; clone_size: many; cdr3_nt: TGCAGCGTTGGAGGGGCAGGTTCCTACGAGCAGTACTTC; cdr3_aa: CSVGGAGSYEQYF
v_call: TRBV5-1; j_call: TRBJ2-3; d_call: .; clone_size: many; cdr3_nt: TGCGCCAGCAGCTTGAAGATGAGTGACACAGATACGCAGTATTTT; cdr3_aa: CASSLKMSDTDTQYF
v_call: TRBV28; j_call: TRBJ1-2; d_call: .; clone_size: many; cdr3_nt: TGTGCCAGCAGTCCCGGTAACATCCCTAAGGGCTACACCTTC; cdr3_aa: CASSPGNIPKGYTF
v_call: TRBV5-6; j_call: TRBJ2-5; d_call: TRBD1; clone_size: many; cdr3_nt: TGTGCCAGCAGCTTCTTCCGACCAGGGACAGGGGGCTTGGAGACCCGGTACTTC; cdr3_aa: CASSFFRPGTGGLETRYF
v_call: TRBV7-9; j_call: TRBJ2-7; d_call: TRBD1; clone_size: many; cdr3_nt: TGTGCCAGCAGCGCTGGGACAGGAGCCTCCTACGAGCAGTACTTC; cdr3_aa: CASSAGTGASYEQYF
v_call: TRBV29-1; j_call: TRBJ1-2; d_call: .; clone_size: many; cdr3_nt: TGCAGCGTGGTTACCGTATGGGGCTACACCTTC; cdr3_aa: CSVVTVWGYTF
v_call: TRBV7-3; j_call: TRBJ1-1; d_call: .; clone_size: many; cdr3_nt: TGTGCCAGCAGCCCAGGGACGACGAGATTGAACACTGAAGCTTTCTTT; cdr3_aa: CASSPGTTRLNTEAFF
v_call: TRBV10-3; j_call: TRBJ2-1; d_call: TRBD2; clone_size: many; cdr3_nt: TGTGCCATCAGTGAGTCAGGGCGGGAGCCCTCCTACAATGAGCAGTTCTTC; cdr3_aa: CAISESGREPSYNEQFF
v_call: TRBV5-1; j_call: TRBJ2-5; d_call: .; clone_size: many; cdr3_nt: TGCGCCAGCAGCTTACCCCTCGGTAGCGGAGCTTTGGGGGAGACCCAGTACTTC; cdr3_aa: CASSLPLGSGALGETQYF
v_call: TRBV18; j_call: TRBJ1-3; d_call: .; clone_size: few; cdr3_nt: TGTGCCAGCTCATCCTCCCCACTGATCTCTGGAAACACCATATATTTT; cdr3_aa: CASSSSPLISGNTIYF
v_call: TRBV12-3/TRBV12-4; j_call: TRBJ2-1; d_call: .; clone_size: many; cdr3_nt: TGTGCCAGCACCTTAAAGGGGGGGCCCTCCTACAATGAGCAGTTCTTC; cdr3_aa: CASTLKGGPSYNEQFF
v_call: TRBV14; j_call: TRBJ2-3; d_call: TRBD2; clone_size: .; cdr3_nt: TGTGCCAGCAGCCAGCTTGGGACTAGCGCGACACGAAGGGGGGATACGCAGTATTTT; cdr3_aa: CASSQLGTSATRRGDTQYF